The present entry profiles one T cell receptor (beta chain) with its context. Its cognate antigen has yet to be identified. No base-level quality is on record; no much larger clone is a single base apart. Using the deep immunoSEQ assay, TCR CDR3 regions were amplified from genomic DNA by multiplex PCR. Extracted genomic DNA from each cell subset was spread evenly across all wells of several immunoSEQ 96-well plates, with each plate serving as a replicate. For sorted subsets, 200 ng of genomic DNA, equivalent to roughly 33,000 T cell genomes, went into each replicate PCR. Purified libraries were quantified with a Qubit 3.0 fluorometer, sized on a Bioanalyzer 2100, and re-quantified with the KAPA Library Quantification kit. Every immunoSEQ 96-well plate was sequenced on a separate single-read 150-cycle Illumina NextSeq 550 flow cell. As for the original processing: Because only junctional sequences without quality scores were contained in the immunoSEQ output, filtering matching that applied to full-length reads could not be performed. Sequences were annotated with PyIR, a Python wrapper for IgBLAST v1.9, and V/J genes and CDR3 were assigned using IMGT germline references. Reads were filtered out if the reads had weak V/J assignments (E-value above 1e-6), no CDR3, stop codons, out-of-frame junctions, or ambiguous translated residues. A V3J clonotype was defined by an identical inferred V gene, J gene, and CDR3 amino acid sequence. Percentage overlap between repertoires was calculated by dividing the number of shared unique clonotypes by the size of the smaller repertoire. Richness of each repertoire was evaluated using RTK rarefaction, the Chao1 estimator, and Recon v2.1 estimates of unobserved clonotypes. OLGA was used to compute generation probabilities for all TCRbeta clonotypes that the gDNA method yielded from a few donors. The table was pulled from immuneACCESS by TCRdb, which kept in-frame rearrangements only. Such tables lose some clones; where checked, under half of the loss comes from unresolved V genes, and the rest has no known cause. The DNA gave D and trimming, while V, J and clone size come from that table. The sample has around 580,000 clones on record, roughly 98% of them singletons. 0.3% of the sample comes from the top ten.

These data are taken from a study of shared clonotypes between healthy human individuals (dated by TCRdb to the early 2020s). About the investigation overall: A few men and a couple of women, aged 18 to 49 years, made up the cohort. For each donor, CD4 naive and CD4 memory were each run on three plates, CD8 naive on two plates, and CD8 memory on one plate. To estimate repertoire size and how much clonotype sharing occurs between individuals, the study deeply sequenced the blood TCR repertoires of five healthy adults. Libraries were prepared and TCR repertoires were sequenced by different laboratories using diverse techniques, in order to increase sequencing depth and limit assay-specific biases. Each donor's leukapheresis produced roughly between about 0.9 and 9.5 billion PBMCs.

Here is what the overall study found, with its caveats: The genetic and exposure-history diversity represented was limited by the small number of donors. Higher generation probabilities were observed for clonotypes shared by all four sorted-subset donors than for non-shared clonotypes. Across a handful of donors, around 5% of naive CD4, roughly 3.8% of naive CD8, approximately 2.5% of memory CD4, and under 0.45% of memory CD8 clonotypes were shared. Even with the large sequencing depth, rarefaction of the sorted-subset datasets indicated that sequencing was incomplete. Sampling was restricted to blood, and TCR repertoires in tissue are likely to differ from TCR repertoires in blood. Naive subsets generally had larger estimated clonotype richness than memory subsets did. Pairwise subsampling indicated that sequencing depth was expected to affect the degree of clonotype sharing among donors.

Germline trimming: 6 bases from V, 3 bases from J; junction bases outside gene matches: 5. For CDR1 and CDR2, the germline V gene lists MNHEY and SVGAGI. The CDR3 goes from the cysteine to the phenylalanine over 15 residues. The entry retains the CDR3 DNA only, 45 bases that are in frame from base 1. CD8 naive samples were obtained by positive selection for CCR7 among CD45RO-negative cells, yielding a CD45RA+CCR7+ population from which TemRA cells were excluded. Healthy HIV-negative adults with no recently reported acute infections or vaccinations were included as donors. Every donor was a Caucasian adult residing in Nashville, Tennessee, USA. After blood collection by leukapheresis, PBMCs were isolated using Ficoll-Histopaque density gradient centrifugation and then cryopreserved in the vapor phase of liquid nitrogen. Analytical flow cytometry was used to check the purity and quantity of each magnetically sorted T cell population. From each sorted fraction, genomic DNA was isolated and quantified by UV absorbance on a Nanodrop 2000c.

This sequence was found in a man aged 30 to 39 in good health. The source material was naive CD8+ T cells sorted from blood. In the paper's terms, the cell subset or site label means: CD45RA+CCR7+. The receptor chain draws on TRBV6-5 and TRBJ2-3; TRBD2 lines up with 11 middle nucleotides. CDR3 region: CASRIAGGWTDTQYF. In nucleotides, the sequence is TGTGCCAGCAGAATAGCGGGAGGGTGGACAGATACGCAGTATTTT.